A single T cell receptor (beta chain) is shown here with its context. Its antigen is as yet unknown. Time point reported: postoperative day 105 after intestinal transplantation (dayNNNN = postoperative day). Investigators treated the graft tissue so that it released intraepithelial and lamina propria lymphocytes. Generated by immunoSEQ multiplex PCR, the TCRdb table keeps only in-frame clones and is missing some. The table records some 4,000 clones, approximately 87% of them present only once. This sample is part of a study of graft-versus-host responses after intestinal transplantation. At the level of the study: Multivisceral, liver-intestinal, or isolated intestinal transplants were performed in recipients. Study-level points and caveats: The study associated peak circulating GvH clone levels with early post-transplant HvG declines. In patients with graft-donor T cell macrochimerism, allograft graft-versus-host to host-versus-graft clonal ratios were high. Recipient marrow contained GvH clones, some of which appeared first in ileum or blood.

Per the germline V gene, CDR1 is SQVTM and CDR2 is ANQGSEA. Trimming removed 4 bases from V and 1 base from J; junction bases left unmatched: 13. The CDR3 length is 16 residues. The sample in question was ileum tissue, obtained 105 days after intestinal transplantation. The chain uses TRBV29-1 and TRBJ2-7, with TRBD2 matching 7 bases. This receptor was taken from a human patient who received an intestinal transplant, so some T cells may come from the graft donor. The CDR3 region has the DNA TGCAGCGTTGGGCGACCCGGGACTAACCCTTCCTACGAGCAGTACTTC. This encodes CSVGRPGTNPSYEQYF.